The rows below give T cell receptor beta chains drawn from one sample of a study of vaccination and CD4 T cells after COVID-19. TCRdb re-derived calls from the PCR reads in MiXCR, one entry per CDR3 protein. The sample comprises roughly 20,000 distinct CDR3 sequences, 47% of which are singletons, and 4% rests with the top ten. These receptors have no identified antigens. Sequenced here: CD4+ T cells from blood, cultured in vitro, sampled before SARS-CoV-2 vaccination. The receptors were sampled from a human donor who had recovered from COVID-19. The CDR3 runs from the conserved cysteine through the conserved F or W. D genes are given only for firm matches. Some rows have no size entry. The others give once, few or many, or a class for an expanded clone.

D gene,J gene,clone size,V gene,CDR3 DNA,CDR3 protein
NA,TRBJ2-5,NA,TRBV6-5,TGTGCCAGCAGTTCCGGTCTTAGACAGACCCAAGAGACCCAGTACTTC,CASSSGLRQTQETQYF
NA,TRBJ1-5,few,TRBV11-3,TGTGCCAGCAGCCTAATGTCAGGAGGGCCCCAGCATTTT,CASSLMSGGPQHF
NA,TRBJ2-7,few,TRBV7-2,TGTGCCAGCAACGAAGGCGGGGACGAGCAGTACTTC,CASNEGGDEQYF
NA,TRBJ1-3,NA,TRBV7-8,TGTGCCAGCAGCTCGGGGGTAACGCGAGGAAACACCATATATTTT,CASSSGVTRGNTIYF
TRBD2,TRBJ2-7,few,TRBV27,TGTGCCAGCAGAAGGACTAGCGGTGTAAGCTCCTACGAGCAGTACTTC,CASRRTSGVSSYEQYF
TRBD1,TRBJ1-6,NA,TRBV19,TGTGCCAGTCGACAGGGAGAAAATTCACCCCTCCACTTT,CASRQGENSPLHF
NA,TRBJ1-5,few,TRBV6-1,TGTGCCAGCAGCCCCGGTTCAGGATGGCGGGACAGCAATCAGCCCCAGCATTTT,CASSPGSGWRDSNQPQHF
NA,TRBJ2-5,NA,TRBV7-2,TGTGCCAGCAGCTTATCCGGGAGCCTACAAGAGACCCAGTACTTC,CASSLSGSLQETQYF
NA,TRBJ1-6,NA,TRBV11-2,TGTGCCAGCAGCTTACAGGGTGTCAGGTCACCCCTCCACTTT,CASSLQGVRSPLHF
NA,TRBJ2-7,NA,TRBV5-6,TGTGCCAGCAGCTTTTGGGGGGTTGACGAGCAGTACTTC,CASSFWGVDEQYF
TRBD1,TRBJ1-5,NA,TRBV20-1,TGCAGTGCTAGATGGACAGGAGCGGGGAATCAGCCCCAGCATTTT,CSARWTGAGNQPQHF
TRBD2,TRBJ2-2,NA,TRBV6-1,TGTGCCAGCAGTGAGACTAGCGGGCGGAACACCGGGGAGCTGTTTTTT,CASSETSGRNTGELFF
NA,TRBJ1-1,few,TRBV20-1,TGCAGTGCCAGGCGCGGAACGAACACTGAAGCTTTCTTT,CSARRGTNTEAFF
TRBD2,TRBJ2-7,NA,TRBV6-2/TRBV6-3,TGTGCCAGCATCCCCTCGGGGGGGAAATCCTACGAGCAGTACTTC,CASIPSGGKSYEQYF
NA,TRBJ1-2,NA,TRBV7-9,TGTGCCAGCAGCTCTGGACAGCTCTATGGCTACACCTTC,CASSSGQLYGYTF
NA,TRBJ1-1,few,TRBV7-2,TGTGCCAGCACCCATACGGGGCGCCGCTTCTTCTTT,CASTHTGRRFFF
TRBD1,TRBJ1-2,few,TRBV20-1,TGCAGTGCTAGATCGGACAGGGCCCTCTATGGCTACACCTTC,CSARSDRALYGYTF
TRBD2,TRBJ2-1,NA,TRBV20-1,TGCAGTGCTAGACGGCTAGCGGGAGGGAATGAGCAGTTCTTC,CSARRLAGGNEQFF